This TCR beta chain is from a study of cytomegalovirus exposure and HLA in healthy donors. The table came from immunoSEQ multiplex PCR; TCRdb's copy has only in-frame clones and leaves some out. The table shows 250,000 to 400,000 clones, with around 90% occurring only once. As concerns this clone: The antigen remains unidentified.

Regarding the study as a whole: Researchers reported that a few CMV-associated chains were confirmed in vitro as CMV antigen-specific. With high specificity and sensitivity, the classifier reportedly diagnosed cytomegalovirus status. According to the study, roughly 160 TCR beta chains were cytomegalovirus-associated.

The V segment lost 1 base and the J segment 0 bases; nucleotides outside the gene matches: 4. The germline V gene encodes CDR1 SGHTA and CDR2 FQGNSA. The CDR3 length is 16 residues. V is TRBV7-2 and J is TRBJ2-7, with 9 positions matching TRBD2. This TCR was recovered from a man aged 25 to 40 in good health and CMV-seronegative. The source material was PBMCs. CDR3 coding DNA: TGTGCCAGCAGCTTAGAGGTTAGCGGGAGCTCCTACGAGCAGTACTTC. Amino acid sequence: CASSLEVSGSSYEQYF.